This T cell receptor (beta chain) comes out of a study of blood T cell repertoires in COVID-19. About the research overall: From the United States, Italy and Spain came samples of acute and convalescent COVID-19. T cells, B-cell-depleted T cells, or PBMCs supplied cDNA or gDNA.

Germline CDR1 reads SQVTM; CDR2 reads ANQGSEA. CDR3 length equals 14 residues. With 4 bases removed from V and 4 bases from J, the gap between germline ends came to 14 bases. TCRdb keeps only in-frame clones here, not all; method: immunoSEQ multiplex PCR. The sample consists of 100,000 to 150,000 clones, about 85% of them appearing once. This clone appeared a single time. This receptor was taken from a man between 60 and 75 years old with acute or convalescent COVID-19. Specimen: peripheral blood. This chain links TRBV29-1 with TRBJ2-1, with a weak D call TRBD2 (6 bases). The CDR3 DNA reads as TGCAGCGTTGGAGGTGGAGGGGCTTACAATGAGCAGTTCTTC. This translates into CSVGGGGAYNEQFF.